The 9 T cell receptor beta chains below come from one sample, sequenced in a study of blood T cell repertoires in COVID-19. The table came from immunoSEQ multiplex PCR; TCRdb's copy has only in-frame clones and leaves some out. This sample carries over 5,500 clones, approximately 85% of them seen once, and the ten largest clones take roughly a fifth. Sequencing used peripheral blood. These receptor sequences come from a human donor in a cohort sampled during active COVID-19.

The CDR3: CATRDRGKGNEKLFF. The CDR3 DNA reads TGTGCCACGCGGGACAGGGGTAAGGGTAATGAAAAACTGTTTTTT. The chain recombines TRBV19 with TRBJ1-4, with 10 bases that match TRBD1. The V gene's germline CDR1 is LNHDA and CDR2 SQIVND (reference sequence). The CDR3 runs 15 residues. The V gene end was trimmed by 10 bases and the J gene end by 4 bases; junction bases not matched to a gene: 9.

The chain combines TRBV2 with TRBJ2-7; tentative D call: TRBD1 (6 bases). The CDR3 runs 14 residues. Germline CDR1 is SNHLY and CDR2 is FYNNEI. V lost 2 bases and J lost 2, with 10 bases in between. The CDR3 is CASSESRDTYEQYF. The CDR3 bases are TGTGCCAGCAGTGAATCTAGGGACACCTACGAGCAGTACTTC.

V is TRBV19 and J is TRBJ1-1; no clear D gene. The germline V gene has CDR1 LNHDA and CDR2 SQIVND (reference sequence). V shed 2 bases and J shed 6 bases, with 13 bases lying between them. The length of the CDR3 is 14 residues. CDR3 amino acids: CASSISAGQAEAFF. The CDR3 DNA sequence: TGTGCCAGTAGTATATCGGCGGGTCAGGCTGAAGCTTTCTTT.

The V call is TRBV4-1, the J call TRBJ2-3; TRBD1 matches at 12 bases. CDR3 size: 15 residues. Trimming took 5 bases from V and 5 from J; bases not matched to a gene: 5. Germline V gene data show CDR1 as MGHRA and CDR2 as YSYEKL. CDR3 loop: CASSGRDRGRDTQYF. CDR3 DNA sequence: TGCGCCAGCAGCGGCCGGGACAGGGGGCGAGATACGCAGTATTTT.

The rearrangement joins TRBV5-1 to TRBJ2-1; 11 bases are a match to TRBD2. The V gene end was trimmed by 2 bases and the J gene end by 0 bases; junction bases not matched to a gene: 7. Germline CDR1 is SGHRS and CDR2 is YFSETQ. The length of the CDR3 is 18 residues. The CDR3 region is CASSFRVSGGASYNEQFF. DNA of the CDR3: TGCGCCAGCAGCTTTCGCGTTAGCGGGGGGGCCTCCTACAATGAGCAGTTCTTC.

The chain uses TRBV18 and TRBJ2-5; D not certain. Trimming took off 3 bases at V and 1 base at J, with 15 bases between the two ends. CDR1 is KGHSH and CDR2 is LQKENI in the germline V gene. The length of the CDR3 is 16 residues. The CDR3 here is CASSPWNSGVQETQYF. The CDR3 DNA follows: TGTGCCAGCTCACCCTGGAATTCGGGTGTCCAAGAGACCCAGTACTTC.

Only one count was recorded for this clone. The V call is TRBV23-1, the J call TRBJ1-1; TRBD1 is a possible D gene (6 bases). TRBV23-1 is filed as an ORF, its function uncertain. Trimming removed 2 bases at V and 1 base at J, with 20 bases between. CDR3 length: 18 residues. CDR3 sequence reads: CASSQTRGQILGNTEAFF. DNA for the CDR3: TGCGCCAGCAGTCAAACCCGCGGACAGATACTGGGGAACACTGAAGCTTTCTTT.

The chain links TRBV9 to TRBJ2-7, with 9 bases identical to TRBD2. V lost 0 bases and J lost 3; bases outside the gene matches: 4. The CDR3 runs to 15 residues. The germline V gene has CDR1 SGDLS and CDR2 YYNGEE. CDR3 bases: TGTGCCAGCAGCGTAGGTAGCGGGAGCTTCTACGAGCAGTACTTC. Protein sequence: CASSVGSGSFYEQYF.

V is TRBV5-1 and J is TRBJ1-3; 8 bases map to TRBD1. The CDR3 extends over 16 amino acids. Germline-derived CDR1 and CDR2 are SGHRS and YFSETQ. J lost 1 base, V lost 7 bases, and 10 bases had no gene match. CDR3 amino acids: CASLPGQEYSGNTIYF. CDR3 DNA sequence: TGCGCCAGCCTTCCGGGACAGGAGTATTCTGGAAACACCATATATTTT.